Shown below are 15 T cell receptor beta chains from a single sample sequenced in a study of cytomegalovirus exposure and HLA in healthy donors. PCR involved 60 Vbeta and 13 Jbeta primers. Clones were sequenced by immunoSEQ multiplex PCR, and TCRdb holds only the in-frame ones, with some missing. The sample shows 150,000 or so clones, approximately 82% of them seen only once. Sequenced input: PBMCs. The receptors stem from a man aged 50 to 60 in good health and CMV-seropositive.

The rearrangement uses TRBV6-5 and TRBJ1-1; maybe TRBD1 (5 bases). Germline V gives CDR1 MNHEY, CDR2 SVGAGI. The CDR3 runs 15 residues. V lost 6 bases, J lost 1 base, and 15 bases lay in between. CDR3 coding DNA: TGTGCCAGCAGGGCCCGGGGGGGACGGAACACTGAAGCTTTCTTT. It encodes CASRARGGRNTEAFF.

Remarks on this clone: Other DNA sequences in this sample translate to the same CDR3. V gene TRBV5-1 combines with J gene TRBJ2-3, with D unclear. This CDR3 comprises 14 residues. Trimming removed 0 bases at V and 1 base at J, with 6 bases between. The germline V gene has CDR1 SGHRS and CDR2 YFSETQ. The CDR3, as DNA: TGCGCCAGCAGCTTGGGTGGAGGCACAGATACGCAGTATTTT. Its protein is CASSLGGGTDTQYF.

The chain links TRBV5-4 to TRBJ2-5, with D possibly matching TRBD2 (7 bases). The ends were cut back, 0 bases at V and 7 bases at J, with 13 bases in the middle. The germline V gene has CDR1 SGHNT and CDR2 YYREEE (reference sequence). This CDR3 has 14 amino acids. CDR3 in amino acids: CASSLAGGGGTQYF. The CDR3 region has the DNA TGTGCCAGCAGCTTGGCCGGCGGGGGCGGGACCCAGTACTTC.

The chain joins TRBV7-2 to TRBJ2-6, with TRBD2 matching 12 bases. The V gene's germline CDR1 is SGHTA and CDR2 FQGNSA. CDR3 length: 18 amino acids. Trimming removed 5 bases from V and 4 bases from J; junction bases left unmatched: 9. The CDR3 spells CASSPRTSGTPGANVLTF. The CDR3 DNA follows: TGTGCCAGCAGCCCCCGGACTAGCGGGACTCCCGGGGCCAACGTCCTGACTTTC.

CDR3 residues: CASSTGQGFGGYTF. The CDR3 region has the DNA TGTGCCAGCAGTACGGGACAGGGCTTTGGCGGCTACACCTTC. The V gene is TRBV2, the J gene TRBJ1-2; 9 bases line up with TRBD1. The CDR3 is 14 amino acids. From germline, CDR1 is SNHLY and CDR2 FYNNEI. With 5 bases clipped from V and 8 bases from J, the junction kept 9 bases outside the gene matches.

V is TRBV7-9 and J is TRBJ1-1, with D tentatively TRBD1 (6 bases). Germline V lookup: CDR1 SEHNR, CDR2 FQNEAQ (reference sequence). V lost 5 bases and J lost 5, with 9 bases in between. The CDR3 covers 12 residues. This chain's CDR3 is CASSITGTEAFF. The CDR3 nucleotides are TGTGCCAGCAGCATTACAGGGACTGAAGCTTTCTTT.

This clone appeared a single time. The V and J genes are TRBV6-5 and TRBJ1-2; 11 nucleotides agree with TRBD1. Germline lookup yields CDR1 MNHEY and CDR2 SVGAGI. Germline trimming cut 2 bases from V and 6 bases from J; bases unmatched to any gene: 5. The CDR3 runs to 15 residues. The CDR3: CASSYGTGGIDGYTF. The CDR3 DNA reads TGTGCCAGCAGTTACGGGACAGGGGGGATCGATGGCTACACCTTC.

J is TRBJ2-7 and V is TRBV19, with D perhaps TRBD1 (5 bases). The CDR3 runs to 17 residues. The germline V gene encodes CDR1 LNHDA and CDR2 SQIVND (reference sequence). V was pared by 3 bases and J by 3 bases, with 21 bases between. As DNA, the CDR3 is TGTGCCAGTAGTATTAGAGTGGACATGGATGGGCTCTACGAGCAGTACTTC. Translating gives CASSIRVDMDGLYEQYF.

This clone has only a few counts. The rearrangement joins TRBV7-9 to TRBJ2-1, with 9 bases matching TRBD2. Germline lookup yields CDR1 SEHNR and CDR2 FQNEAQ (reference sequence). The CDR3 is 17 amino acids. V shed 1 base and J 1 base; nucleotides not matched to a gene: 5. This CDR3 is CASSLGAGGTSYNEQFF. In DNA, the CDR3 is TGTGCCAGCAGCTTAGGGGCGGGGGGGACGTCCTACAATGAGCAGTTCTTC.

This clone was observed once. This chain uses TRBV2 with TRBJ1-3; D remains unclear. Trimming left V 3 bases short and J 1 base short, with 4 bases between. Germline assignment: CDR1 SNHLY and CDR2 FYNNEI. CDR3 size: 13 residues. CDR3 loop: CASSDRSGNTIYF. CDR3 DNA sequence: TGTGCCAGCAGTGACAGATCTGGAAACACCATATATTTT.

V and J are TRBV6-1 and TRBJ1-5; 8 bases map to TRBD1. After removal of 6 bases from V and 5 bases from J, the junction contained 9 bases not matched to a gene. The germline V gene encodes CDR1 MNHNS and CDR2 SASEGT. The CDR3 sequence is 15 residues long. CDR3 nucleotide sequence: TGTGCCAGCAGCCGACAGGGGCGGAGGGATCAGCCCCAGCATTTT. It yields the protein CASSRQGRRDQPQHF.

The chain combines TRBV7-8 with TRBJ2-2; D may be TRBD2 (6 bases). Germline CDR1 and CDR2: SGHVS and FQNEAQ. Trimming shortened V by 3 bases and J by 5 bases, and 25 bases separated the two germline ends. This CDR3 has 19 residues. For the CDR3, the DNA is TGTGCCAGCAGCTTCAGACCTCTAGGAGGGACCGGCGGGACCGGGGAGCTGTTTTTT. Protein product: CASSFRPLGGTGGTGELFF. The variable domain in full, completed from reference TRBV7-8 and TRBJ2-2, reads GAGVSQSPRYKVAKRGQDVALRCDPISGHVSLFWYQQALGQGPEFLTYFQNEAQLDKSGLPSDRFFAERPEGSVSTLKIQRTQQEDSAVYLCASSFRPLGGTGGTGELFFGEGSRLTVL.

CDR3 in DNA: TGCGCCAGCAGCTCAGGGACTAGCGGGGGGGCCCGGGTCAATGAGCAGTTCTTC. Amino acids: CASSSGTSGGARVNEQFF. V and J are TRBV5-1 and TRBJ2-1; 16 bases are shared with TRBD2. Germline V CDR1 and CDR2: SGHRS, YFSETQ. This CDR3 is 18 amino acids long. Unmatched junction bases numbered 9, after V lost 3 bases and J lost 6 bases.

The chain carries TRBV6-1 and TRBJ2-7; tentatively, D is TRBD2 (7 bases). CDR1 and CDR2 from the germline V gene are MNHNS and SASEGT. CDR3 size: 16 residues. The V end was cut by 3 bases, the J end by 0 bases, with 15 bases between. In DNA, the CDR3 is TGTGCCAGCAGTGATAACCCCGGGGGGCGCTCCTACGAGCAGTACTTC. Protein sequence: CASSDNPGGRSYEQYF.

This clone was observed once. This chain connects TRBV11-3 to TRBJ2-5; TRBD2 agrees at 9 bases. CDR1 is SGHNT, CDR2 YENEEA, per germline. V lost 1 base, J lost 4 bases, and 7 bases stayed unmatched. The CDR3 runs 16 residues. The CDR3 DNA reads as TGTGCCAGCAGCTTAGGAGTAGCGGGAGACGCAGAGACCCAGTACTTC. As protein: CASSLGVAGDAETQYF.